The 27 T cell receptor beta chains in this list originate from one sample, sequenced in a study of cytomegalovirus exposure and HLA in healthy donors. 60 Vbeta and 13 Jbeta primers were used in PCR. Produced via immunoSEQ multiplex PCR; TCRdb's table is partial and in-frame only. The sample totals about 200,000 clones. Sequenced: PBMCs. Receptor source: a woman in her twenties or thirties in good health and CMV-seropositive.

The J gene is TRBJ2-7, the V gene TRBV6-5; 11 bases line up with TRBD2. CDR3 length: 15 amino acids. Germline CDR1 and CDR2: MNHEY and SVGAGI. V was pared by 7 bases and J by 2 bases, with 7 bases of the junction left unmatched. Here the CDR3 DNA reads TGTGCCAGCACCTCATCTAGCGGGGGGACCTACGAGCAGTACTTC. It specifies CASTSSSGGTYEQYF.

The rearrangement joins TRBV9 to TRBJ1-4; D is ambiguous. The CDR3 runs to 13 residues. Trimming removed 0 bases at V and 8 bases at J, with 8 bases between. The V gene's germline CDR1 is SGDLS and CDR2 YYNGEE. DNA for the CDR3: TGTGCCAGCAGCGTAGGGGCAGAAGAAAAACTGTTTTTT. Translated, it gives CASSVGAEEKLFF. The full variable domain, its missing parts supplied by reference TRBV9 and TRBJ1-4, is DSGVTQTPKHLITATGQRVTLRCSPRSGDLSVYWYQQSLDQGLQFLIQYYNGEERAKGNILERFSAQQFPDLHSELNLSSLELGDSALYFCASSVGAEEKLFFGSGTQLSVL.

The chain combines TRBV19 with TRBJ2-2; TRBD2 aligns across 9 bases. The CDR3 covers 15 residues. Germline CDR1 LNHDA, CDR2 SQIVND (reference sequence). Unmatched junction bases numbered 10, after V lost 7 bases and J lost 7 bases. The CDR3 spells CASTRVGREGGELFF. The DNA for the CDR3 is TGTGCCAGTACCCGAGTGGGGCGGGAGGGCGGGGAGCTGTTTTTT.

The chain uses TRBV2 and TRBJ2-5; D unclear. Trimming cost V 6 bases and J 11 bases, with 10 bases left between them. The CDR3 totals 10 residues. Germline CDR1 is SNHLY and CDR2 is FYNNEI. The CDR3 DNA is TGTGCCAGCAGGGTCCTTGAGCAGTACTTC. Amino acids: CASRVLEQYF.

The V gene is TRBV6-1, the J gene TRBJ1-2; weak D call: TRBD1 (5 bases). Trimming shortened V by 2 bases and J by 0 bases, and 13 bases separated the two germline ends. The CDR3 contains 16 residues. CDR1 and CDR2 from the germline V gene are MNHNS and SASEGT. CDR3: CASSEFSTATNYGYTF. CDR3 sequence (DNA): TGTGCCAGCAGTGAATTCTCGACAGCAACTAACTATGGCTACACCTTC.

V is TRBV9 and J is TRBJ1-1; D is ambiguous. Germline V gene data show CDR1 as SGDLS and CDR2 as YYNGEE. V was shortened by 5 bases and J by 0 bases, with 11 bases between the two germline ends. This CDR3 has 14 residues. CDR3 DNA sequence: TGTGCCAGCAGTCGAGCCCCCATGAACACTGAAGCTTTCTTT. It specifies CASSRAPMNTEAFF.

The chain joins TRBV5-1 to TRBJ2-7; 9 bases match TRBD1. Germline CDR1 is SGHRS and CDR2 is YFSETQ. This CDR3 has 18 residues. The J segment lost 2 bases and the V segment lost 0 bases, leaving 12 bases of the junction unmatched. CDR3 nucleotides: TGCGCCAGCAGCTTGGTGTCGGTCCCGGGACAGGGAACCTACGAGCAGTACTTC. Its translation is CASSLVSVPGQGTYEQYF.

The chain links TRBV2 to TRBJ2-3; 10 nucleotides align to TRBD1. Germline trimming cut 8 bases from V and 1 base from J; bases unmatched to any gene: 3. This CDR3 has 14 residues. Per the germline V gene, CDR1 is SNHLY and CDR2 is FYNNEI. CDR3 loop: CASRGTGGTDTQYF. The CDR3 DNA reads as TGTGCCAGCCGCGGGACAGGGGGCACAGATACGCAGTATTTT.

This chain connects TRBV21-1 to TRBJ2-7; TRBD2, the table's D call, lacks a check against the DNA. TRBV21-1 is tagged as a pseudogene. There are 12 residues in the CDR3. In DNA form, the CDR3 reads TGTGCCAGCAGCTCGAGAGGGTGGGAGCAGTACTTC. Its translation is CASSSRGWEQYF.

CDR3 amino acids: CASSLRTGSEAFF. The CDR3 nucleotides read TGTGCCAGTAGTCTTCGTACAGGGAGTGAAGCTTTCTTT. The J gene is TRBJ1-1, the V gene TRBV19; D may be TRBD1 (6 bases). CDR3 size: 13 residues. Trimming shortened V by 5 bases and J by 7 bases, and 14 bases separated the two germline ends. The V gene's germline CDR1 is LNHDA and CDR2 SQIVND (reference sequence). The whole variable domain, filled in from reference TRBV19 and TRBJ1-1, reads DGGITQSPKYLFRKEGQNVTLSCEQNLNHDAMYWYRQDPGQGLRLIYYSQIVNDFQKGDIAEGYSVSREKKESFPLTVTSAQKNPTAFYLCASSLRTGSEAFFGQGTRLTVV.

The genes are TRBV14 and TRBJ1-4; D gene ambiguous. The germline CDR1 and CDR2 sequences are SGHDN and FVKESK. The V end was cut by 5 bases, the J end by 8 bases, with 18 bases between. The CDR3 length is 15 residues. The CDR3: CASSSDSGGWEKLFF. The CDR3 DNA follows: TGTGCCAGCAGCTCCGACTCGGGAGGGTGGGAAAAACTGTTTTTT.

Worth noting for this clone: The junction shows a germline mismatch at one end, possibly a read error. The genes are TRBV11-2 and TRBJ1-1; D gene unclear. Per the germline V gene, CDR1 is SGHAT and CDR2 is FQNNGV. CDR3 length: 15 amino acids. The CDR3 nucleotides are TGTGCCAGCAGCTCGACCGGGGAGGGCCCCACTGGAGCTTTCTTT. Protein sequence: CASSSTGEGPTGAFF.

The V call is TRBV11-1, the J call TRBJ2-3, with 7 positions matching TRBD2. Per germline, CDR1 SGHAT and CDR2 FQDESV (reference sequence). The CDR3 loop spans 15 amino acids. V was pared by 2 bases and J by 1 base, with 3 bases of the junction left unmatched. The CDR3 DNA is TGTGCCAGCAGCTTAAGCGGGACCCGCACAGATACGCAGTATTTT. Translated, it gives CASSLSGTRTDTQYF.

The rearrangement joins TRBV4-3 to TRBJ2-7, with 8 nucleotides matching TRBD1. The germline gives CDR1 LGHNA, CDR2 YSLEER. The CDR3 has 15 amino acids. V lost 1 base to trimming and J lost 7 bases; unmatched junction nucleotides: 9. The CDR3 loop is CASSQVDRVGEEQYF. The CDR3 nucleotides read TGCGCCAGCAGCCAAGTGGACAGGGTCGGGGAGGAGCAGTACTTC.

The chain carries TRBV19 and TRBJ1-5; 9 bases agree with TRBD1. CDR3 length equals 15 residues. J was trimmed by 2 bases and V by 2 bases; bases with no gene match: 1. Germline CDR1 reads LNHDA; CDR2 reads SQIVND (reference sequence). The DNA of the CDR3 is TGTGCCAGTAGTATATGGGACAGGGGCAATCAGCCCCAGCATTTT. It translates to CASSIWDRGNQPQHF.

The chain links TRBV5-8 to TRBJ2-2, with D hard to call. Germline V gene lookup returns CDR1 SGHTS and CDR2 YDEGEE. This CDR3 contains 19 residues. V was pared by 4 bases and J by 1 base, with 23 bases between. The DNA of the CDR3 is TGTGCCAGCAGCCGTAGGATGGGCGCCGCTACCGAGAACACCGGGGAGCTGTTTTTT. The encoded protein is CASSRRMGAATENTGELFF.

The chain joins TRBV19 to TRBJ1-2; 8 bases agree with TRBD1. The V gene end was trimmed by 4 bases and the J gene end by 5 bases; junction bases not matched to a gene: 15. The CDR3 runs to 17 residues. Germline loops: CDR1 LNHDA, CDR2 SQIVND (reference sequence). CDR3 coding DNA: TGTGCCAGTAGTAGAGCAGGACAGGGCATGGGAACTTATGGCTACACCTTC. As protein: CASSRAGQGMGTYGYTF. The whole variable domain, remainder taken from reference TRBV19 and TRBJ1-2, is DGGITQSPKYLFRKEGQNVTLSCEQNLNHDAMYWYRQDPGQGLRLIYYSQIVNDFQKGDIAEGYSVSREKKESFPLTVTSAQKNPTAFYLCASSRAGQGMGTYGYTFGSGTRLTVV.

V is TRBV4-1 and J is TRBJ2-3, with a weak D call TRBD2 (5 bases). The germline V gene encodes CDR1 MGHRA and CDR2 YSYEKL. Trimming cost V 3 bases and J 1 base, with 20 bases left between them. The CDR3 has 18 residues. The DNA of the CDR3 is TGCGCCAGCAGCCACCTACTAGGGCCCTGGGAAGGCACAGATACGCAGTATTTT. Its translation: CASSHLLGPWEGTDTQYF.

The CDR3 nucleotides are TGTGCCAGCAGTAAAGTGAGCCAATACAATGAGCAGTTCTTC. Its translation: CASSKVSQYNEQFF. This chain joins TRBV7-2 and TRBJ2-1; D gene ambiguous. Germline V gene data show CDR1 as SGHTA and CDR2 as FQGNSA. V was clipped by 6 bases and J by 4 bases, with 13 bases between them. The CDR3 runs to 14 residues.

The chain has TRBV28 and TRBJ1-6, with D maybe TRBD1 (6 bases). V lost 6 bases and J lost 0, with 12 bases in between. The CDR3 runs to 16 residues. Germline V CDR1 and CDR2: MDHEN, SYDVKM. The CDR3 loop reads CASRRRGSSYNSPLHF. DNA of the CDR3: TGTGCCAGCAGAAGAAGGGGGAGCTCCTATAATTCACCCCTCCACTTT.

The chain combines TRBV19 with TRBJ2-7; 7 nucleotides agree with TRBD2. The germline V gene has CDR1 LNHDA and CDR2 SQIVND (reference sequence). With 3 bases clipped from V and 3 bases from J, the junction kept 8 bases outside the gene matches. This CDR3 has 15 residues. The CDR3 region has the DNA TGTGCCAGTAGTATCGGGGCTAGCGGCTACTACGAGCAGTACTTC. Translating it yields CASSIGASGYYEQYF.

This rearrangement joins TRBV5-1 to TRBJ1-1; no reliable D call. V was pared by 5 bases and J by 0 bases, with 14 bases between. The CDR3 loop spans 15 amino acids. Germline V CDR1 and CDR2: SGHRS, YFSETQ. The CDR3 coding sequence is TGCGCCAGCAGAACCGGGTTTTTCATGAACACTGAAGCTTTCTTT. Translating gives CASRTGFFMNTEAFF.

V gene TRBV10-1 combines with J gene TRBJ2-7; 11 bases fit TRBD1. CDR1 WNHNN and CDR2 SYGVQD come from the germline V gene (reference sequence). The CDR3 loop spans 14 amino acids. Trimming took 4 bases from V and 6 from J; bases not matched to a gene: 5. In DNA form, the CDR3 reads TGCGCCAGCAGTGGTGGGACAGGGGGAAGCGAGCAGTACTTC. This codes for CASSGGTGGSEQYF.

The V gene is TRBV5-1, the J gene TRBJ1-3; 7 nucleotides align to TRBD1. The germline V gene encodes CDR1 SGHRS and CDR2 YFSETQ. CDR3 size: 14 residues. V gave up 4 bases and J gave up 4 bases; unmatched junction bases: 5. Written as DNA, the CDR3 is TGCGCCAGCAGCCCCGGGACAGAAGGAAACACCATATATTTT. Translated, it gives CASSPGTEGNTIYF.

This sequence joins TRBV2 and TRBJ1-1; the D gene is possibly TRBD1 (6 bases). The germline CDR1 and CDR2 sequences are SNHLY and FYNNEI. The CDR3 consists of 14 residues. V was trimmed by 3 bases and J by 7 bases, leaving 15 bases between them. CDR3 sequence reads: CASSDSGGGHEAFF. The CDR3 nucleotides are TGTGCCAGCAGTGATTCTGGGGGCGGTCATGAAGCTTTCTTT. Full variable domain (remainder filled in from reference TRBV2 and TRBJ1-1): EPEVTQTPSHQVTQMGQEVILRCVPISNHLYFYWYRQILGQKVEFLVSFYNNEISEKSEIFDDQFSVERPDGSNFTLKIRSTKLEDSAMYFCASSDSGGGHEAFFGQGTRLTVV.

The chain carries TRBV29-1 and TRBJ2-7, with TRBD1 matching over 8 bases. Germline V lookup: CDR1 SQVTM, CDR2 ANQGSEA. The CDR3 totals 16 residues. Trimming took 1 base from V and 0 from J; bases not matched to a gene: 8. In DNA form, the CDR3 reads TGCAGCGTTGAAGTAAGGGGGACAGGAAACTCCTACGAGCAGTACTTC. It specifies CSVEVRGTGNSYEQYF.

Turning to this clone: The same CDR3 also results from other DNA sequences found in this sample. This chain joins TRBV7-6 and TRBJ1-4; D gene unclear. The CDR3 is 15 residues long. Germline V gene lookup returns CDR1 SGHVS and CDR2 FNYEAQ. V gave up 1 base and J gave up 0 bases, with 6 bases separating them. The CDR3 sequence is CASSLGVATNEKLFF. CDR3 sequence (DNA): TGTGCCAGCAGCTTAGGAGTCGCAACTAATGAAAAACTGTTTTTT.